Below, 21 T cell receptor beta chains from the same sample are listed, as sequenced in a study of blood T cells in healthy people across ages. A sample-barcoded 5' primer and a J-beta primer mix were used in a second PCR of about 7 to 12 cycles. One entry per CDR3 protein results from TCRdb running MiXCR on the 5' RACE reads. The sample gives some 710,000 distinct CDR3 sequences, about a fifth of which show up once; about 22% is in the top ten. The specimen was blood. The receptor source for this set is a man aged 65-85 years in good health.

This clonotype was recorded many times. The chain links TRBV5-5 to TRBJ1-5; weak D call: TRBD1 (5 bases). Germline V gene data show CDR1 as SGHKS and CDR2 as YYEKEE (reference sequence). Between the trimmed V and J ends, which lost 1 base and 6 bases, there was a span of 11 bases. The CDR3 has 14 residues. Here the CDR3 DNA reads TGTGCCAGCAGCTTGTTGGGGGGTACTCAGCCCCAGCATTTT. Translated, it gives CASSLLGGTQPQHF.

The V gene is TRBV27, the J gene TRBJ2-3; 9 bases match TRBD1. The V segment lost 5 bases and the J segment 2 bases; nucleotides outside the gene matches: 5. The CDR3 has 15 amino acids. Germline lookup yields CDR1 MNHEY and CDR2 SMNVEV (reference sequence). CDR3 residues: CASSLRDRATDTQYF. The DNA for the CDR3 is TGTGCCAGCAGTCTCCGGGACAGGGCCACAGATACGCAGTATTTT.

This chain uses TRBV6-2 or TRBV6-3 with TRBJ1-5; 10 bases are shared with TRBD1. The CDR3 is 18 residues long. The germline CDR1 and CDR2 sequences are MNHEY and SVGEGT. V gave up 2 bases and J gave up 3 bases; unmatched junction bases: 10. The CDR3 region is CASSYLNRQGANNQPQHF. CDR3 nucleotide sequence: TGTGCCAGCAGTTACCTCAACCGACAGGGGGCCAACAATCAGCCCCAGCATTTT.

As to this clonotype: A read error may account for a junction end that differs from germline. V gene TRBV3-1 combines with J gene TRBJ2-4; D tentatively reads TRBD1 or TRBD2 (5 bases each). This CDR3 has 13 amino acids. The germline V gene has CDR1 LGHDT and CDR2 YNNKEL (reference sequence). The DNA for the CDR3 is TGTGCCAACAGCATAACGGCTTCCGGGACCCAGGTCTTC. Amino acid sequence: CANSITASGTQVF. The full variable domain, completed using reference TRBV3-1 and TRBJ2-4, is DTAVSQTPKYLVTQMGNDKSIKCEQNLGHDTMYWYKQDSKKFLKIMFSYNNKELIINETVPNRFSPKSPDKAHLNLHINSLELGDSAVYFCANSITASGTQVFGAGTRLSVL.

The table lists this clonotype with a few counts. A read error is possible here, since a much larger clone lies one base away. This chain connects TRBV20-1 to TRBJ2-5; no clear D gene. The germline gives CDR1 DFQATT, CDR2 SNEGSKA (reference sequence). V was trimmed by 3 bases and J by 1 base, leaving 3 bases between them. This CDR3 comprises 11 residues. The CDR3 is CSASFQETQYF. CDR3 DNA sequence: TGCAGTGCTAGTTTCCAAGAGACCCAGTACTTC.

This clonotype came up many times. In nucleotides, the CDR3 is TGCAGTGCTAGAGATTGGGCCCGGGGGGGAGAGACCCAGTACTTC. Translation: CSARDWARGGETQYF. The V and J genes are TRBV20-1 and TRBJ2-5; 8 positions agree with TRBD2. This CDR3 has 15 amino acids. Germline trimming cut 0 bases from V and 4 bases from J; bases unmatched to any gene: 7. Germline V gene sequence: CDR1 DFQATT, CDR2 SNEGSKA (reference sequence).

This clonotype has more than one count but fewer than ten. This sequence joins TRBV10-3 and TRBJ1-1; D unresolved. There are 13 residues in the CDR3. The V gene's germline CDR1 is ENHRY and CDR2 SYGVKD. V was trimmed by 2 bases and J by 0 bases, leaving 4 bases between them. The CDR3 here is CAISEQMNTEAFF. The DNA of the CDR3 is TGTGCCATCAGTGAGCAAATGAACACTGAAGCTTTCTTT.

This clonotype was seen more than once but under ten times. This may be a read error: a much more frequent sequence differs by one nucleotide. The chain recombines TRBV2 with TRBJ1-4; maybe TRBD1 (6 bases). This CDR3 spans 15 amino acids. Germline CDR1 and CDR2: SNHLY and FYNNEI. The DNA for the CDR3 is TGTGCCAACAGTCCCTCCGGGACGGGGGGCGAAAAACTGTTTTTT. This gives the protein CANSPSGTGGEKLFF.

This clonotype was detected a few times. CDR3 in amino acids: CASLRQVEETQYF. The CDR3 DNA sequence: TGTGCTAGCCTAAGACAGGTAGAGGAGACCCAGTACTTC. The chain employs TRBV12-5 and TRBJ2-5, with a tentative D call TRBD1 (6 bases). The CDR3 is 13 residues long. V shed 9 bases and J shed 5 bases, with 16 bases lying between them. The germline CDR1 and CDR2 sequences are LGHNT and FRNRAP.

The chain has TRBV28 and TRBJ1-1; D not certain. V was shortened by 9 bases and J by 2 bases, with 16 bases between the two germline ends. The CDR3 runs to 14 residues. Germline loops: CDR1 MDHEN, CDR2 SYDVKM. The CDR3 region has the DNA TGTGCCAGTAGTCGACCTGAGACTAACACTGAAGCTTTCTTT. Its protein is CASSRPETNTEAFF.

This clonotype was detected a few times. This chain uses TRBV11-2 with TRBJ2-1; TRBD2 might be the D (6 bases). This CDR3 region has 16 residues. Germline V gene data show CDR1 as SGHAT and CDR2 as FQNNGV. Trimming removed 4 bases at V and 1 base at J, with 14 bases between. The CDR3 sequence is CASSSVGGRSYNEQFF. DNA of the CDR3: TGTGCCAGCAGCTCCGTTGGGGGGAGATCCTACAATGAGCAGTTCTTC.

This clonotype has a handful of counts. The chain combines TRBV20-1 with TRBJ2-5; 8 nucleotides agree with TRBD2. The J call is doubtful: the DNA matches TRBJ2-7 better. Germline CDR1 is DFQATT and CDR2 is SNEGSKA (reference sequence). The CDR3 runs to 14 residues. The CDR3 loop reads CSATRTSSFDEQYF. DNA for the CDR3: TGCAGTGCAACCAGGACTAGCAGTTTTGACGAGCAGTACTTC.

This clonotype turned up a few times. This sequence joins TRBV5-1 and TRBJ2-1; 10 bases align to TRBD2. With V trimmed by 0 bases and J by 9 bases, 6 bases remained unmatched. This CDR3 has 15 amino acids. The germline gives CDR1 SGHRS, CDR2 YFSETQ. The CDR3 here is CASSLEASGGGEQFF. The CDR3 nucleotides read TGCGCCAGCAGCTTGGAAGCTAGCGGGGGAGGTGAGCAGTTCTTC.

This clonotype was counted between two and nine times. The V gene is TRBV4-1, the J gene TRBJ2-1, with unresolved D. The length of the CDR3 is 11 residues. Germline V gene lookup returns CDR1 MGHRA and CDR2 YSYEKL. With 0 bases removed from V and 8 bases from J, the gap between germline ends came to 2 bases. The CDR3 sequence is CASSQEDEQFF. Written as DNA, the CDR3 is TGCGCCAGCAGCCAAGAGGATGAGCAGTTCTTC.

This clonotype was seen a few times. CDR3 residues: CASLPDSDKYNEQFF. In nucleotides, the CDR3 is TGTGCCAGCTTGCCGGATAGCGATAAGTACAATGAGCAGTTCTTC. The genes are TRBV6-4 and TRBJ2-1; D possibly corresponds to TRBD2 (5 bases). This CDR3 region has 15 residues. Germline V gene lookup returns CDR1 MRHNA and CDR2 SNTAGT. The V end was cut by 8 bases, the J end by 4 bases, with 18 bases between.

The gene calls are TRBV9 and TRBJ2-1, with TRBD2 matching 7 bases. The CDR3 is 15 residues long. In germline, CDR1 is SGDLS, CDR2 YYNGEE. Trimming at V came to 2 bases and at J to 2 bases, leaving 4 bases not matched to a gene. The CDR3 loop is CASSVGGSAYNEQFF. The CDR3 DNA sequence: TGTGCCAGCAGCGTTGGCGGGAGTGCCTACAATGAGCAGTTCTTC.

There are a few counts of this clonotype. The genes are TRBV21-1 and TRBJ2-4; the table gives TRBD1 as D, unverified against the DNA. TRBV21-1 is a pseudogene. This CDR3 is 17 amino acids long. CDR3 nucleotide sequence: TGTGCCAGCAGCAAAGAAACTTGGACAGGGGCCAAAAACATTCAGTACTTC. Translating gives CASSKETWTGAKNIQYF.

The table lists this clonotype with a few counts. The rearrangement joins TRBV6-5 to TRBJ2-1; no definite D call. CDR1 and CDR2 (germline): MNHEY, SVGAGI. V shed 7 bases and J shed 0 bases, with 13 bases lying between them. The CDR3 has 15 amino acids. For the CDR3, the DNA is TGTGCCAGCATAAAATACACGGGCTCCTACAATGAGCAGTTCTTC. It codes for CASIKYTGSYNEQFF.

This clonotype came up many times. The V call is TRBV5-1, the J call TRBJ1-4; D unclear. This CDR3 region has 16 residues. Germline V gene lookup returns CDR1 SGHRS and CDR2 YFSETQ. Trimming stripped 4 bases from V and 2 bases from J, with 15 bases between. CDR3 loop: CASSPGRELTNEKLFF. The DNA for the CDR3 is TGCGCCAGCAGCCCAGGACGGGAGCTCACTAATGAAAAACTGTTTTTT.

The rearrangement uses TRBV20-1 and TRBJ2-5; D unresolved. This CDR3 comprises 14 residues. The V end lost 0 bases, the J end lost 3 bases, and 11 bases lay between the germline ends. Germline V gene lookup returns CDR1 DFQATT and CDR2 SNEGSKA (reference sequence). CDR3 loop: CSARDPWQEETQYF. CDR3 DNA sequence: TGCAGTGCTAGAGATCCTTGGCAAGAAGAGACCCAGTACTTC.

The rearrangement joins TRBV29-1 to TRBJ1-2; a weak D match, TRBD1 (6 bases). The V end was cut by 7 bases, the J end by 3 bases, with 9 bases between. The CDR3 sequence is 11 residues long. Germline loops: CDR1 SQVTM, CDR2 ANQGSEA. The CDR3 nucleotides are TGCAGCGGTCGACAGGACTATGGCTACACCTTC. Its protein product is CSGRQDYGYTF.